One sample yielded the 4 T cell receptor beta chains listed below, sequenced in a study of blood T cell repertoires in COVID-19. Only in-frame clones appear in the TCRdb table, and some are missing; sequencing was by immunoSEQ multiplex PCR. Of 65,000 to 85,000 clones detected, around 90% appear once; the ten largest clones hold roughly 2.3%. The sequenced material came from peripheral blood. Receptors were obtained from a human donor in a cohort sampled during active COVID-19.

The DNA for the CDR3 is TGTGCCATCAGTTCCAAGGGACAGGGAGACTCACCCCTCCACTTT. The encoded protein is CAISSKGQGDSPLHF. V and J are TRBV10-3 and TRBJ1-6; TRBD1 matches 9 bases. The V and J ends lost 5 bases and 10 bases, in that order; junction bases with no gene match: 9. This CDR3 region has 15 residues. CDR1 and CDR2 from the germline V gene are ENHRY and SYGVKD.

This chain connects TRBV28 to TRBJ1-5, with TRBD1 matching over 9 bases. V shed 5 bases and J 7 bases; nucleotides not matched to a gene: 12. This CDR3 region has 16 residues. Germline V gene data show CDR1 as MDHEN and CDR2 as SYDVKM. The CDR3 loop is CASSKIGQGSGQPQHF. The CDR3 nucleotides read TGTGCCAGCAGTAAAATAGGACAGGGGTCCGGCCAGCCCCAGCATTTT.

The CDR3: CASRQQGNPGNTIYF. Here the CDR3 DNA reads TGTGCCAGCAGACAACAGGGAAACCCTGGAAACACCATATATTTT. The chain recombines TRBV6-5 with TRBJ1-3; tentatively, D is TRBD1 (6 bases). Trimming shortened V by 6 bases and J by 2 bases, and 14 bases separated the two germline ends. Per germline, CDR1 MNHEY and CDR2 SVGAGI. The CDR3 runs to 15 residues.

The chain is built from TRBV7-9 and TRBJ2-3, with 9 bases aligning to TRBD2. CDR1 and CDR2 from the germline V gene are SEHNR and FQNEAQ (reference sequence). The CDR3 totals 14 residues. V shed 4 bases and J 2 bases; nucleotides not matched to a gene: 1. CDR3 sequence: CASSSSGTTDTQYF. Written as DNA, the CDR3 is TGTGCCAGCAGCTCTAGCGGGACCACAGATACGCAGTATTTT.